This T cell receptor beta chain was documented in a study of T cells after yellow fever vaccination (dated by TCRdb to the late 2010s). Some background on the complete study: The SMART-Seq v4 Ultra Low Input RNA kit was used to prepare libraries from fractions with low cell numbers. Blood was collected at multiple timepoints before and after primary and secondary immunization, and bulk PBMC replicates and cell subsets were isolated. The cohort comprised two healthy male donors, one aged 18 to 30 and one aged 30 to 40 years. To track T-cell clones before and after primary and booster YFV17D yellow fever vaccination, bulk TCR alpha and beta repertoires were sequenced longitudinally. What the authors observed across the whole study: After the booster, most clones that had expanded after primary vaccination were detected again (around 95% of CD4 and around 88% of CD8), suggesting broad maintenance of memory. Because the study included only a couple of donors, the extent to which the findings can be generalized is limited. FACS-sorted repertoires could contain abundant contaminating clonotypes from the bulk population, so computational filtering was required. A small share of clonotypes occurred in both CD4 and CD8 compartments, likely arising from convergent recombination. The secondary T-cell response was weaker than the primary response but faster, peaking on day 5 instead of day 15.

In light of the paper, this sample's treatment or condition label describes: live attenuated yellow fever vaccine strain. At every blood-draw timepoint, two biological replicates of bulk PBMCs were collected. PBMCs were isolated from peripheral blood using a standard Ficoll-Paque protocol. TriZol was used to extract RNA from bulk PBMCs, from CD4 and CD8 fractions, and from dextramer-positive and dextramer-negative fractions. TCR cDNA was made using 5'RACE template switching, a step that added a universal primer site and unique molecular identifiers. Priming of cDNA synthesis was performed from both the TCR alpha and TCR beta constant segments. Library amplification used two PCR steps, and the second PCR step added sample barcodes and sequencing adapters. Sequencing of libraries was performed on Illumina HiSeq 2500 (2x100 bp) or NovaSeq (2x150 bp). The study's processing was this. MIGEC was used to demultiplex reads and collapse the reads into UMI consensus sequences, and MiXCR was used for V(D)J alignment. Using edgeR on replicate PBMC samples, clonotypes were called vaccine-responding if FDR was below 0.01 and the log2 fold change was above 5 up to day 15. Bulk clonotypes were assigned CD4 or CD8 identity according to which sequenced CD4 or CD8 repertoire held them at higher abundance. TCRdb trimmed public reads at Q25 via fastp, called clones via MiXCR and kept in-frame beta chains. Each CDR3 protein appears once, grouped with its most common genes and DNA. TCRdb, not the original authors, processed these V and J calls. For this sample the table gives a few hundred thousand distinct CDR3 sequences, of which 6.8% were detected only once. Roughly a sixth of the sample is taken by the ten largest.

In the case of this clonotype: The antigen it binds to is not known. Nothing much larger sits one base from this clone, and base qualities are not available.

Source: PBMCs, taken about 49 days after the first yellow fever vaccination. This clonotype was sampled from a man aged 18 to 30 who received the YFV17D yellow fever vaccine.

CDR3 reads: CASRLHRDPGNTIYF. The sequence in DNA is TGTGCCAGCAGACTTCACAGGGACCCTGGAAACACCATATATTTT. The sequence links TRBV12-3 or TRBV12-4 to TRBJ1-3; a weak D assignment points to TRBD1 (6 bases agree). The CDR3 starts with the cysteine, ends with the phenylalanine, and has 15 residues. Only the CDR3 region is kept as DNA, spanning 45 bases read in frame from base 1. V is shortened by 6 bases, J by 2 bases, and the region joining them spans 14 bases.